The next 31 T cell receptor beta chains were all read from a single sample in a study of shared T cell receptors in the human thymus (dated by TCRdb to the early 2020s). Library method: the immunoSEQ multiplex PCR assay. In its TCRdb copy, this immuneACCESS table keeps in-frame sequences only and misses some clones. Where compared with another copy, unresolved V genes explain less than half of these, and the others have no known cause. For this sample the table gives over 650,000 clones, of which over 75% were detected only once. The ten largest account for roughly 0.0087% of the sample. Another study also made use of these data, one on human thymus T cells.

Specimen: thymocytes. These receptors all stem from a boy less than two years old with a congenital heart defect. Donor details come from another sample of the same person, matched by shared clones.

In this sample, this clone turned up once. J is TRBJ1-3 and V is TRBV2; TRBD1 is a possible D gene (5 bases). The CDR3 runs to 14 residues. Germline V CDR1 and CDR2: SNHLY, FYNNEI. V was trimmed by 7 bases and J by 4 bases, leaving 14 bases between them. The CDR3 loop reads CASTLRGLGNTIYF. The CDR3 bases are TGTGCCAGCACTTTGCGGGGCCTGGGAAACACCATATATTTT. Full variable domain (rest looked up from reference TRBV2 and TRBJ1-3): EPEVTQTPSHQVTQMGQEVILRCVPISNHLYFYWYRQILGQKVEFLVSFYNNEISEKSEIFDDQFSVERPDGSNFTLKIRSTKLEDSAMYFCASTLRGLGNTIYFGEGSWLTVV.

The rearrangement links TRBV14 to TRBJ2-2; 9 bases are a match to TRBD2. V trimming: 1 base; J trimming: 4 bases; junction bases outside the gene matches: 7. This CDR3 is 17 amino acids long. Germline assignment: CDR1 SGHDN and CDR2 FVKESK. The CDR3 region is CASSQVRLAGPTGELFF. The CDR3 DNA follows: TGTGCCAGCAGCCAAGTTCGGCTAGCGGGACCCACCGGGGAGCTGTTTTTT.

The gene calls are TRBV4-3 and TRBJ1-2, with D unresolved. V lost 3 bases, J lost 3 bases, and 14 bases lay in between. CDR1 is LGHNA, CDR2 YSLEER, per germline. There are 15 residues in the CDR3. CDR3 sequence reads: CASSHASQRYYGYTF. CDR3 nucleotides: TGCGCCAGCAGCCATGCGTCACAGCGGTACTATGGCTACACCTTC.

This chain links TRBV7-3 with TRBJ1-1; D gene unclear. Germline-derived CDR1 and CDR2 are SGHTA and FQGTGA. Trimming left V 4 bases short and J 1 base short, with 7 bases between. There are 13 residues in the CDR3. The chain's CDR3 is CASSYTENTEAFF. The CDR3 DNA reads TGTGCCAGCAGCTATACAGAGAACACTGAAGCTTTCTTT.

This chain joins TRBV30 and TRBJ1-1; D gene uncertain. V was shortened by 2 bases and J by 1 base, with 17 bases between the two germline ends. Per germline, CDR1 GTSNPN and CDR2 SVGIG (reference sequence). The CDR3 totals 16 residues. Here the CDR3 DNA reads TGTGCCTGGAGTTTAGTGACTCCACTAAGGAACACTGAAGCTTTCTTT. Translated, it gives CAWSLVTPLRNTEAFF.

The rearrangement uses TRBV4-3 and TRBJ2-3; tentatively, D is TRBD2 (5 bases). The germline V and J ends were trimmed by 1 base and 1 base, with 15 bases remaining between them. The CDR3 runs 17 residues. Per germline, CDR1 LGHNA and CDR2 YSLEER. CDR3 coding DNA: TGCGCCAGCAGCCAAGTCGGGGAAGGACTTCGCACAGATACGCAGTATTTT. Its translation is CASSQVGEGLRTDTQYF.

The chain combines TRBV19 with TRBJ2-7; 8 positions match TRBD1. V shed 5 bases, J shed 0 bases, and the junction held 6 bases outside the gene matches. The CDR3 runs 15 residues. Per the germline V gene, CDR1 is LNHDA and CDR2 is SQIVND (reference sequence). CDR3 in amino acids: CASSDRTGTSYEQYF. In DNA form, the CDR3 reads TGTGCCAGTAGTGACCGGACAGGGACCTCCTACGAGCAGTACTTC. Looking up the rest from reference TRBV19 and TRBJ2-7 gives the full variable domain: DGGITQSPKYLFRKEGQNVTLSCEQNLNHDAMYWYRQDPGQGLRLIYYSQIVNDFQKGDIAEGYSVSREKKESFPLTVTSAQKNPTAFYLCASSDRTGTSYEQYFGPGTRLTVT.

This clone was picked up one time. This sequence joins TRBV14 and TRBJ2-7; TRBD2 might be the D (5 bases). The CDR3 runs to 16 residues. The germline V gene encodes CDR1 SGHDN and CDR2 FVKESK. Trimming stripped 1 base from V and 0 bases from J, with 13 bases between. Here the CDR3 DNA reads TGTGCCAGCAGCCAAGTAGAGGGCCCCTTCTCCTACGAGCAGTACTTC. Translated: CASSQVEGPFSYEQYF. The variable domain in full, with the rest retrieved from reference TRBV14 and TRBJ2-7, is EAGVTQFPSHSVIEKGQTVTLRCDPISGHDNLYWYRRVMGKEIKFLLHFVKESKQDESGMPNNRFLAERTGGTYSTLKVQPAELEDSGVYFCASSQVEGPFSYEQYFGPGTRLTVT.

The chain couples TRBV7-9 to TRBJ1-5; 9 bases fit TRBD1. The V gene's germline CDR1 is SEHNR and CDR2 FQNEAQ (reference sequence). V lost 5 bases, J lost 4 bases, and 9 bases stayed unmatched. This CDR3 comprises 16 residues. The CDR3 bases are TGTGCCAGCAGCCCCCCGGGACAGGGACGAAATCAGCCCCAGCATTTT. Its protein is CASSPPGQGRNQPQHF.

This sequence joins TRBV5-6 and TRBJ2-3, with 12 bases that match TRBD2. This CDR3 has 15 residues. The junction had 3 bases not matched to a gene; V was cut back by 4 bases and J by 3 bases. Germline lookup yields CDR1 SGHDT and CDR2 YYEEEE. The CDR3 sequence: CASSGGTSGTDTQYF. The CDR3 DNA follows: TGTGCCAGCAGCGGAGGGACTAGCGGGACAGATACGCAGTATTTT.

The chain employs TRBV6-1 and TRBJ1-2, with TRBD1 as a possible D gene (5 bases). The CDR3 runs to 15 residues. In germline, CDR1 is MNHNS, CDR2 SASEGT. The V and J ends lost 2 bases and 3 bases respectively, with 13 bases between them. The CDR3 DNA reads TGTGCCAGCAGTGAATTAGGGGTTATGGACTATGGCTACACCTTC. Protein product: CASSELGVMDYGYTF.

The CDR3 region has the DNA TGTGCCAGCAGCAGCCGGGACAGAAATGAAGCTTTCTTT. This encodes CASSSRDRNEAFF. The chain links TRBV5-6 to TRBJ1-1; TRBD1 agrees at 7 bases. Looked up from germline, CDR1 is SGHDT and CDR2 is YYEEEE. This CDR3 has 13 amino acids. The trim removed 4 bases at V and 7 bases at J, leaving 7 bases unmatched.

The V and J genes are TRBV7-9 and TRBJ2-5; 9 positions agree with TRBD1. The CDR3 has 19 residues. Germline trimming cut 1 base from V and 2 bases from J; bases unmatched to any gene: 14. The germline CDR1 and CDR2 sequences are SEHNR and FQNEAQ (reference sequence). CDR3 DNA: TGTGCCAGCAGCTTAGTCGACCGGGACAGGGTCCCATTACAAGAGACCCAGTACTTC. This translates into CASSLVDRDRVPLQETQYF.

This clone has only one observation. V is TRBV29-1 and J is TRBJ1-2, with 9 bases fitting TRBD1. The CDR3 extends over 14 amino acids. The V and J ends lost 3 bases and 5 bases, in that order; junction bases with no gene match: 7. Germline CDR1 SQVTM, CDR2 ANQGSEA. CDR3 sequence: CSVDRTGEFYGYTF. The CDR3, as DNA: TGCAGCGTTGACCGGACAGGGGAATTTTATGGCTACACCTTC.

This rearrangement joins TRBV29-1 to TRBJ1-1; no clear D. Trimming pared 4 bases from V and 2 bases from J, leaving 14 bases between. Germline lookup yields CDR1 SQVTM and CDR2 ANQGSEA. This CDR3 comprises 14 residues. CDR3 protein: CSVVLRQENTEAFF. The CDR3 nucleotides read TGCAGCGTTGTTTTAAGGCAGGAAAACACTGAAGCTTTCTTT.

The V and J genes are TRBV14 and TRBJ2-7; D perhaps matches TRBD1 (6 bases). Germline loops: CDR1 SGHDN, CDR2 FVKESK. CDR3 length: 13 residues. The V and J ends lost 4 bases and 3 bases respectively, with 10 bases between them. The CDR3 nucleotides read TGTGCCAGCAGCCTACCAGGGGACTACGAGCAGTACTTC. Translated: CASSLPGDYEQYF.

This clone has a single count. The chain combines TRBV28 with TRBJ1-1, with no clear D. With 2 bases removed from V and 5 bases from J, the gap between germline ends came to 9 bases. The CDR3 totals 13 residues. Germline V gene lookup returns CDR1 MDHEN and CDR2 SYDVKM. The CDR3 here is CASSLVQNTEAFF. The CDR3, as DNA: TGTGCCAGCAGTTTAGTACAGAATACTGAAGCTTTCTTT.

The CDR3 coding sequence is TGTGCCAGCAGCGCCCTGGACAGCGATATAGCTAACTATGGCTACACCTTC. Its protein is CASSALDSDIANYGYTF. This sequence joins TRBV9 and TRBJ1-2; D may be TRBD1 (6 bases). Between the trimmed V and J ends, which lost 3 bases and 0 bases, there was a span of 18 bases. CDR3 size: 17 residues. Germline V gene data show CDR1 as SGDLS and CDR2 as YYNGEE.

The chain recombines TRBV14 with TRBJ2-1, with D possibly matching TRBD2 (6 bases). V was trimmed by 0 bases and J by 5 bases, leaving 14 bases between them. The CDR3 sequence is 16 residues long. The germline V gene encodes CDR1 SGHDN and CDR2 FVKESK. As DNA, the CDR3 is TGTGCCAGCAGCCAAGACCCCCCGGGACTCAACAATGAGCAGTTCTTC. The encoded protein is CASSQDPPGLNNEQFF.

CDR3: CSVVRPYRQGVYEQYF. The CDR3 DNA reads as TGCAGCGTTGTAAGGCCCTACAGGCAGGGCGTCTACGAGCAGTACTTC. The chain combines TRBV29-1 with TRBJ2-7, with D maybe TRBD1 (5 bases). Germline V gene sequence: CDR1 SQVTM, CDR2 ANQGSEA. The V end lost 4 bases, the J end lost 3 bases, and 22 bases lay between the germline ends. The CDR3 totals 16 residues.

This chain joins TRBV19 and TRBJ2-5; TRBD2 matches at 13 bases. V was pared by 4 bases and J by 5 bases, with 19 bases of the junction left unmatched. The CDR3 contains 20 residues. The germline gives CDR1 LNHDA, CDR2 SQIVND (reference sequence). CDR3 sequence (DNA): TGTGCCAGTAGTAATTGGACCCCCGGGACTAGCGGGGTCCGGTGGGAGACCCAGTACTTC. Residues: CASSNWTPGTSGVRWETQYF.

This chain uses TRBV25-1 with TRBJ1-2; weak D call: TRBD1 (6 bases). The CDR3 spans 13 residues. Trimming removed 6 bases at V and 8 bases at J, with 16 bases between. Per germline, CDR1 MGHDK and CDR2 SYGVNS. The CDR3 is CASSEEGGEGYTF. CDR3 nucleotides: TGTGCCAGCAGCGAAGAAGGGGGGGAAGGCTACACCTTC.

J is TRBJ1-1 and V is TRBV6-5; 7 nucleotides line up with TRBD1. The CDR3 length is 14 residues. The germline V gene encodes CDR1 MNHEY and CDR2 SVGAGI. The V and J ends lost 6 bases and 0 bases, in that order; junction bases with no gene match: 4. The CDR3 sequence: CASRGDSVNTEAFF. In DNA form, the CDR3 reads TGTGCCAGCAGGGGGGACAGTGTGAACACTGAAGCTTTCTTT.

This clone has only a few counts. V and J are TRBV19 and TRBJ1-5, with D hard to call. Germline CDR1 LNHDA, CDR2 SQIVND (reference sequence). The CDR3 totals 15 residues. The V gene lost 3 bases and the J gene lost 3 bases, with 12 bases spanning the gap. CDR3 sequence: CASSMEEENNQPQHF. The CDR3 region has the DNA TGTGCCAGTAGTATGGAGGAGGAGAACAATCAGCCCCAGCATTTT. Full variable domain (missing parts from reference TRBV19 and TRBJ1-5): DGGITQSPKYLFRKEGQNVTLSCEQNLNHDAMYWYRQDPGQGLRLIYYSQIVNDFQKGDIAEGYSVSREKKESFPLTVTSAQKNPTAFYLCASSMEEENNQPQHFGDGTRLSIL.

The chain links TRBV7-2 to TRBJ2-3, with a weak D call TRBD2 (6 bases). CDR3 length: 18 residues. The germline V and J ends were trimmed by 6 bases and 3 bases, with 25 bases remaining between them. The germline CDR1 and CDR2 sequences are SGHTA and FQGNSA. The CDR3 spells CASSCKIRIPGRTDTQYF. The CDR3 DNA follows: TGTGCCAGCAGTTGTAAAATAAGGATTCCAGGGAGGACAGATACGCAGTATTTT.

This chain links TRBV5-4 with TRBJ2-3, with TRBD2 matching 7 bases. Germline CDR1 SGHNT, CDR2 YYREEE (reference sequence). With 4 bases clipped from V and 2 bases from J, the junction kept 13 bases outside the gene matches. The CDR3 runs to 17 residues. CDR3 sequence reads: CASSPMRAGPLTDTQYF. For the CDR3, the DNA is TGTGCCAGCAGCCCCATGAGAGCGGGGCCCCTCACAGATACGCAGTATTTT.

The chain links TRBV7-6 to TRBJ1-3; D uncertain. The CDR3 totals 17 residues. The germline CDR1 and CDR2 sequences are SGHVS and FNYEAQ. The V end lost 0 bases, the J end lost 0 bases, and 12 bases lay between the germline ends. DNA of the CDR3: TGTGCCAGCAGCTTAGCGAGAGGCCCTATCTCTGGAAACACCATATATTTT. It encodes CASSLARGPISGNTIYF.

This clone was counted once. The J gene is TRBJ2-7, the V gene TRBV14; no reliable D call. The CDR3 totals 13 residues. In germline, CDR1 is SGHDN, CDR2 FVKESK. Trimming shortened V by 3 bases and J by 2 bases, and 8 bases separated the two germline ends. The CDR3 bases are TGTGCCAGCAGCCACTTCAGTCCCTACGAGCAGTACTTC. Its translation is CASSHFSPYEQYF. The full variable domain, with the rest looked up from reference TRBV14 and TRBJ2-7, is EAGVTQFPSHSVIEKGQTVTLRCDPISGHDNLYWYRRVMGKEIKFLLHFVKESKQDESGMPNNRFLAERTGGTYSTLKVQPAELEDSGVYFCASSHFSPYEQYFGPGTRLTVT.

The chain has TRBV7-8 and TRBJ2-6, with 10 nucleotides matching TRBD2. With 5 bases clipped from V and 5 bases from J, the junction kept 15 bases outside the gene matches. The CDR3 length is 19 residues. Germline CDR1 reads SGHVS; CDR2 reads FQNEAQ. CDR3 in DNA: TGTGCCAGCAGCATCAGGACTAGCGGCCGTGCTGGTAGGGCCAACGTCCTGACTTTC. It yields the protein CASSIRTSGRAGRANVLTF.

This chain uses TRBV6-5 with TRBJ1-1, with TRBD1 identical over 11 bases. Trimming at V came to 4 bases and at J to 13 bases, leaving 5 bases not matched to a gene. Germline-derived CDR1 and CDR2 are MNHEY and SVGAGI. This CDR3 contains 12 residues. CDR3 bases: TGTGCCAGCAGTTCGGACAGGGGGCAGGGTTTCTTT. Its translation is CASSSDRGQGFF.

The chain combines TRBV5-4 with TRBJ1-5; D is unresolved. Between the trimmed V and J ends, which lost 4 bases and 1 base, there was a span of 12 bases. The CDR3 loop spans 15 amino acids. CDR1 and CDR2 from the germline V gene are SGHNT and YYREEE (reference sequence). CDR3 loop: CASSVGPGSNQPQHF. DNA of the CDR3: TGTGCCAGCAGCGTAGGTCCGGGAAGCAATCAGCCCCAGCATTTT.